Below are 8 T cell receptor beta chains sequenced from a single sample in a study of Graves' ophthalmopathy and Graves' hyperthyroidism. Amplification of TCR beta CDR3 regions used RNA transcripts. Second-round multiplex PCR followed a first-round RT-PCR using HTBI primers. TCRdb processed the multiplex PCR reads anew with MiXCR; each CDR3 protein has one entry. The sample holds 900,000 to 1,200,000 distinct CDR3 sequences; about two fifths are singletons and the top ten take around 10%. The sample was peripheral blood or thyroid tissue (not recorded which). These receptors were taken from an adult man with Graves' hyperthyroidism.

This clonotype appeared a few times. The chain recombines TRBV11-2 with TRBJ1-3; D remains unclear. The germline V and J ends were trimmed by 4 bases and 0 bases, with 10 bases remaining between them. Germline V gives CDR1 SGHAT, CDR2 FQNNGV. The CDR3 is made up of 15 amino acids. The chain's CDR3 is CASSSIRGSGNTIYF. CDR3 bases: TGTGCCAGCAGCTCTATCCGGGGCTCTGGAAACACCATATATTTT.

DNA of the CDR3: TGTGCCAGCAGCTTAGCGGCAGTCTCGGGGGGGTTCGAGACCCAGTACTTC. Translation: CASSLAAVSGGFETQYF. The V call is TRBV7-9, the J call TRBJ2-5, with 8 bases that match TRBD2. This CDR3 has 17 residues. CDR1 SEHNR and CDR2 FQNEAQ come from the germline V gene (reference sequence). After removal of 0 bases from V and 5 bases from J, the junction contained 11 bases not matched to a gene.

This clonotype was recorded a few times. The DNA of the CDR3 is TGCAGTGCTTGGGGAGTAGAGAACACTGAAGCTTTCTTT. Amino acids: CSAWGVENTEAFF. The chain carries TRBV20-1 and TRBJ1-1; D is uncertain. The germline gives CDR1 DFQATT, CDR2 SNEGSKA (reference sequence). V was shortened by 5 bases and J by 1 base, with 11 bases between the two germline ends. The CDR3 runs 13 residues.

Regarding this clonotype: The junction departs from germline at one end; a sequencing error may be responsible. V is TRBV20-1 and J is TRBJ1-1, with no clear D. The V gene's germline CDR1 is DFQATT and CDR2 SNEGSKA (reference sequence). The CDR3 is 13 amino acids. The CDR3 sequence is CSAREGRRIEASF. The CDR3 region has the DNA TGCAGTGCTAGAGAAGGGAGACGGATAGAAGCTTCCTTT.

The V and J genes are TRBV10-3 and TRBJ2-5; D gene unclear. Germline CDR1 and CDR2: ENHRY and SYGVKD. The CDR3 runs to 15 residues. Between the trimmed V and J ends, which lost 0 bases and 1 base, there was a span of 9 bases. In nucleotides, the CDR3 is TGTGCCATCAGTGAGTCGAAGGGTAGCCAAGAGACCCAGTACTTC. Amino acids: CAISESKGSQETQYF.

As concerns this clonotype: This sequence may be a read error, since a much larger clone differs from it by one base. This chain links TRBV7-2 with TRBJ2-2; 8 nucleotides line up with TRBD1. There are 16 residues in the CDR3. Germline loops: CDR1 SGHTA, CDR2 FQGNSA. CDR3 DNA: TGTGCCAGCAGCTTATCAGGCAGGGGGCGCACCGGGGAGCAGTTTTTT. Amino acids: CASSLSGRGRTGEQFF.

This clonotype was seen a few times. The J gene is TRBJ2-7, the V gene TRBV28; 7 bases are shared with TRBD1. CDR1 MDHEN and CDR2 SYDVKM come from the germline V gene. J was trimmed by 7 bases and V by 3 bases; bases with no gene match: 3. The CDR3 is made up of 12 amino acids. The CDR3 sequence: CASSFDRDEQYF. Here the CDR3 DNA reads TGTGCCAGCAGTTTCGACAGGGATGAGCAGTACTTC.

This clonotype showed up just a few times. The gene calls are TRBV7-2 and TRBJ2-6, with 7 nucleotides matching TRBD1. Germline V CDR1 and CDR2: SGHTA, FQGNSA. The CDR3 loop spans 16 amino acids. V gave up 5 bases and J gave up 0 bases; unmatched junction bases: 4. CDR3 nucleotides: TGTGCCAGCAGCGGCAGACAGGGCTCTGGGGCCAACGTCCTGACTTTC. Amino acid sequence: CASSGRQGSGANVLTF.